Given below is one TCR beta chain in context. The diagnostic criteria were recently defined, and patients with Susac syndrome met them for definite or probable disease. FACS was used to enrich TEMRA cells, whereas the CD8+ and CD4+ T cells were obtained by negative isolation. CDR3 length equals 16 residues. V was cut by 5 bases and J by 5 bases, with 20 bases left in between. From germline, CDR1 is LNHNV and CDR2 YYDKDF (reference sequence). The data stem from a study of CD8 T cells in Susac syndrome. The wider study: At the time their blood was drawn, patients with Susac syndrome were either therapy-naive, on corticosteroids (with some of them also receiving intravenous immunoglobulin), or on intravenous immunoglobulin alone.

RNA, at about 0.45 to 1 ug, was reverse transcribed with random hexamers. The method of amplification for TCR beta CDR3 was immunoSEQ multiplex PCR, covering 54 Vbeta and 13 Jbeta. Via MiXCR, TCRdb re-called the immunoSEQ multiplex PCR reads, giving one row per CDR3 protein. The sample consists of about 240,000 distinct CDR3 sequences, almost 97% of them appearing once. The specimen sequenced was CD4+ T cells from PBMCs. The source of this sequence is a human donor with Susac syndrome. The chain has TRBV15 and TRBJ2-3; D possibly uses TRBD1 or TRBD2 (5 bases each). CDR3 sequence: CATSSSGTPMGDTQYF. The CDR3 region has the DNA TGTGCCACCAGCTCCTCCGGGACCCCGATGGGAGATACGCAGTATTTT. The full variable domain, its missing parts supplied by reference TRBV15 and TRBJ2-3, is DAMVIQNPRYQVTQFGKPVTLSCSQTLNHNVMYWYQQKSSQAPKLLFHYYDKDFNNEADTPDNFQSRRPNTSFCFLDIRSPGLGDTAMYLCATSSSGTPMGDTQYFGPGTRLTVL.